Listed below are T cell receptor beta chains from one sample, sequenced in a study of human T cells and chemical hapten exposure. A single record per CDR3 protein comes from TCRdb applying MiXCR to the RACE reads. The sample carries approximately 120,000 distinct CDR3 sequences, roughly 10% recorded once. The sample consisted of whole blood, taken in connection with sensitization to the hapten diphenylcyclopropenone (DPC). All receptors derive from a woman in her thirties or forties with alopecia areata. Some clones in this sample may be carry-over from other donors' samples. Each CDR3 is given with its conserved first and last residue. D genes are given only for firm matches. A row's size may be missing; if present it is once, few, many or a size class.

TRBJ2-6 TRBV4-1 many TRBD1 CASSQGQGFSGANVLTF TGCGCCAGCAGCCAAGGACAGGGTTTCTCTGGGGCCAACGTCCTGACTTTC
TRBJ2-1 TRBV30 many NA CASDSSSYNEQFF TGTGCCTCGGACTCGAGCTCCTACAATGAGCAGTTCTTC
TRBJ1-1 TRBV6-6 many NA CASSSRQPGNTEAFF TGTGCCAGCAGTTCCAGACAGCCGGGTAACACTGAAGCTTTCTTT
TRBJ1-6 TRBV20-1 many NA CSARDTRRAEGSPLHF TGCAGTGCTAGAGATACCCGCCGGGCGGAGGGTTCACCCCTCCACTTT
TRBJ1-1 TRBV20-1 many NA CSASQMNTEAFF TGCAGTGCTAGCCAGATGAACACTGAAGCTTTCTTT
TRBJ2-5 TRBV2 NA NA CATLDTGLGETQYF TGTGCCACCCTAGATACCGGACTGGGAGAGACCCAGTACTTC
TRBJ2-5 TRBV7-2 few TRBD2 CASSRGDQETQYF TGTGCCAGCAGTCGGGGGGACCAAGAGACCCAGTACTTC
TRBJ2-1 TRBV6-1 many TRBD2 CASSVGLAGGDNEQFF TGTGCCAGCAGTGTTGGACTAGCGGGGGGAGACAATGAGCAGTTCTTC
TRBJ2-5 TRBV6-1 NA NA CAIIIGETQYF TGTGCCATCATCATCGGGGAGACCCAGTACTTC
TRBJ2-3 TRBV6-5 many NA CASSYSPGTASTDTQYF TGTGCCAGCAGTTACTCCCCGGGGACGGCTAGCACAGATACGCAGTATTTT
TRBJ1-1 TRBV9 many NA CASSPRTEAFF TGTGCCAGCAGCCCCCGAACTGAAGCTTTCTTT
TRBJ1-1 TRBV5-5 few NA CASRPPTLPEAFF TGTGCCAGCCGACCCCCTACCCTTCCTGAAGCTTTCTTT
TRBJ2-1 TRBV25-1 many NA CASSERLVKAQFF TGTGCCAGCAGTGAAAGGTTAGTCAAGGCGCAGTTCTTC
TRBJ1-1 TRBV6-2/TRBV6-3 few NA CASSRGAHTEAFF TGTGCCAGCAGCCGCGGGGCCCACACTGAAGCTTTCTTT
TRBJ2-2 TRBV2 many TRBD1 CASRDRANTGELFF TGTGCCAGTAGAGACAGGGCGAACACCGGGGAGCTGTTTTTT
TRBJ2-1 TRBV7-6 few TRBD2 CASSLEAGGYYNEQFF TGTGCCAGCAGCTTAGAGGCGGGGGGCTACTACAATGAGCAGTTCTTC
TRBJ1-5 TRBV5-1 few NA CASSLAGAGGNQPQHF TGCGCCAGCAGCTTGGCCGGGGCAGGAGGTAATCAGCCCCAGCATTTT
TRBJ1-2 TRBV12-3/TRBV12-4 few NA CASSRPNYGYTF TGTGCCAGCAGCCGTCCGAACTATGGCTACACCTTC